This T cell receptor (beta chain) was profiled in a study of molecular identifiers for immune sequencing clone quantification. Naive CD8 library inputs spanned about 18,000 to 1,100,000 sorted cells and 10%, 30% or 50% RNA. There are 15 residues in the CDR3. Germline V lookup: CDR1 SGDLS, CDR2 YYNGEE. TCRdb re-called the PCR reads with MiXCR, one entry per CDR3 protein. The sample shows hundreds of thousands of distinct CDR3 sequences, just under 20% of them seen only once. Concerning this clonotype: Compared with germline, one end of the junction differs, possibly owing to a read error.

The sequenced sample was naive CD8+ T cells from blood, with Jurkat cell RNA spiked in. Subset given: FACS-sorted CD8+CD4-CCR7+CD45RA+ naive T cells. J is TRBJ2-7 and V is TRBV9, with 11 bases matching TRBD2. The TCR sequence derives from a human donor in good health. Some libraries in this study had Jurkat cell RNA spiked in. The CDR3, as DNA: TGTGCCAGCAGCGTATCACTAGCGGGAGTGGGCGAGCCGTACTTC. This translates into CASSVSLAGVGEPYF.